The subject of this entry is one T cell receptor (beta chain). This entry belongs to a study of blood T cell repertoires in COVID-19. Background on the study: The United States, Italy and Spain provided the acute and convalescent COVID-19 samples. PBMCs, B-cell-depleted T cells, or T cells were the source of the cDNA or gDNA that made up the material.

This CDR3 has 12 amino acids. V dropped 6 bases and J dropped 6 bases, with 11 bases sitting between them. The germline V gene has CDR1 MNHNY and CDR2 SVGAGI (reference sequence). Original methodology: Scientists estimated how many nucleated cells there were by amplifying reference gene primers. Profiling relied on immunoSEQ multiplex PCR, and the TCRdb table lists in-frame clones only, not all of them. V and J calls and clone size are copied from that table; D and trimming were computed from the DNA. The data contain around 62,000 clones, roughly 88% of them singletons. The sequencing sample was made of peripheral blood. This receptor was obtained from a human donor in a cohort sampled during active COVID-19. This chain uses TRBV6-6 with TRBJ1-1; tentatively, D is TRBD1 (5 bases). CDR3 coding DNA: TGTGCCAGCAGCTCCTGGGGGGCTGAAGCTTTCTTT. It encodes CASSSWGAEAFF.